This TCR beta chain appears in the sequencing data of a study of OX40 agonist ivuxolimab in advanced cancers. Background on the study: Dosing consisted of intravenous ivuxolimab at 0.01 to 10 mg/kg every 2 weeks. Allowance was made for prior anti-PD-1, anti-PD-L1 or anti-CTLA-4 therapy, and 35% to 40% had some. Study-level points and caveats: Researchers did not establish what antigens the expanded peripheral T cells target.

Systemic immunosuppression or autoimmune disease history was grounds to exclude patients. On this clone itself: As yet, its antigen is unknown.

CDR1 and CDR2 (germline): SGHTA, FQGTGA. This CDR3 contains 15 residues. The V and J ends lost 5 bases and 5 bases, in that order; junction bases with no gene match: 11. Method: immunoSEQ multiplex PCR; TCRdb's copy keeps in-frame clones and lacks some. This sample has about 50,000 clones; 70% to 80% occur once, and the top ten carry approximately 1.1%. The chain recombines TRBV7-3 with TRBJ1-1; TRBD1 matches 7 bases. The source material was CD4+ or CD8+ T cells sorted from blood, sampled in a trial of the OX40 agonist ivuxolimab. This TCR was sampled from an adult with an advanced solid tumor such as melanoma, head and neck, liver or kidney cancer. The DNA for the CDR3 is TGTGCCAGCAGCCCCCGGACAGGCGCGAGGACTGAAGCTTTCTTT. Translation gives CASSPRTGARTEAFF.